This T cell receptor beta chain was recovered during a study of shared T cell receptors in the human thymus. CDR3 length: 17 residues. Assay: immunoSEQ multiplex PCR; the TCRdb copy retains only in-frame clones and omits some. This table holds 540,000 or so clones, 75% to 80% found once. The same sample was also used in a study of human thymus T cells. That work contributes: Resections obtained during corrective heart surgery supplied the thymus tissue. Repertoires sampled from thymus and blood appeared biased in V and J gene usage. Reports from related research described highly overlapping thymic repertoires among unrelated individuals.

The rearrangement links TRBV21-1 to TRBJ2-2; the D call in the table, TRBD2, was not verified against the DNA. TRBV21-1 is a pseudogene locus. Source material: thymocytes. This TCR was recovered from a boy under two years old with a congenital heart defect. The CDR3 bases are TGTGCCAGCAGCAAACTGGGGACTAGCGGGAACACCGGGGAGCTGTTTTTT. Translation gives CASSKLGTSGNTGELFF.